This T cell receptor (beta chain) was retrieved from a study of T cells in Graves' hyperthyroidism and ophthalmopathy. Study-wide results and limits: Ophthalmopathy was separated from stable hyperthyroidism by a 13 V-J model. A median 6.5 months before onset, the model predicted ophthalmopathy.

Patients aged 18 to 65 with hyperthyroidism were newly diagnosed, with duration under 2 months. What was amplified from RNA transcripts were TCR beta CDR3 regions. HTBI primers were used for first-round RT-PCR of the TCR CDR3. Via MiXCR, TCRdb re-called the multiplex PCR reads, giving one row per CDR3 protein. The sample records about 540,000 distinct CDR3 sequences, under 60% being singletons. This clonotype was observed at least ten times. Its target is not known. This CDR3 region has 14 residues. Germline lookup yields CDR1 DFQATT and CDR2 SNEGSKA (reference sequence). The ends were cut back, 5 bases at V and 1 base at J, with 11 bases in the middle.

The receptor's source is a woman aged 18-35 years with Graves' hyperthyroidism. The specimen sequenced was peripheral blood or thyroid tissue (not recorded which). The J gene is TRBJ2-2, the V gene TRBV20-1; the D gene is possibly TRBD1 (6 bases). The CDR3 here is CSAPGTMNTGELFF. CDR3 DNA: TGCAGTGCTCCCGGGACAATGAACACCGGGGAGCTGTTTTTT.